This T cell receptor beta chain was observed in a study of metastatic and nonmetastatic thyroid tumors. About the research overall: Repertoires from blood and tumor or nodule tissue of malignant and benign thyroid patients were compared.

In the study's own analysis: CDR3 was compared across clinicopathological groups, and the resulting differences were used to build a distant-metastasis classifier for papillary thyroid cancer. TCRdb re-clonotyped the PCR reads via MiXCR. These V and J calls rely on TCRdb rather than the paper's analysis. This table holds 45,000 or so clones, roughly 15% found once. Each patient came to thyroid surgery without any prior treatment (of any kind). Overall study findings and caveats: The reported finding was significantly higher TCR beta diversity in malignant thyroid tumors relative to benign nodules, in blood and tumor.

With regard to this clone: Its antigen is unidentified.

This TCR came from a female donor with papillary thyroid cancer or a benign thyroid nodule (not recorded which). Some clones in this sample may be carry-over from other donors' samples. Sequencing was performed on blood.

CDR3 nucleotides: TGCAGTGCCCCCCCCTGGACAGACGCAAACCAAGAGACCCAGTACTTC. This translates into CSAPPWTDANQETQYF. The gene calls are TRBV20-1 and TRBJ2-5; perhaps TRBD1 as D (6 bases). Germline assignment: CDR1 DFQATT and CDR2 SNEGSKA (reference sequence). This CDR3 contains 16 residues. V was cut by 6 bases and J by 0 bases, with 20 bases left in between.